This T cell receptor (beta chain) was identified during a study of CD8+ T cells in alopecia areata. Regarding the study as a whole: Higher clonality and more expanded CD8+ clones appeared in lesional than normal scalp.

RNA was isolated and reverse transcribed to cDNA, the sequencing template. Data came from immunoSEQ multiplex PCR; TCRdb stores just in-frame clones and leaves some out. The sample lists about 110,000 clones, roughly 59% seen once, with 20% to 25% in the top ten. From PBMCs, CD4+ and CD8+ T cells were sorted. Details on this clone: Its antigen remains unidentified.

The CDR3 covers 13 residues. Germline V gene lookup returns CDR1 MGHDK and CDR2 SYGVNS. Deletions cut 4 bases from V and 1 base from J, with 6 bases between. The clonotype originates from a human donor in good health. J is TRBJ2-3 and V is TRBV25-1; D unresolved. Source material: CD8+ T cells sorted from blood. In DNA form, the CDR3 reads TGTGCCAGCAGTGTCAGGCGCACAGATACGCAGTATTTT. Amino acid sequence: CASSVRRTDTQYF.